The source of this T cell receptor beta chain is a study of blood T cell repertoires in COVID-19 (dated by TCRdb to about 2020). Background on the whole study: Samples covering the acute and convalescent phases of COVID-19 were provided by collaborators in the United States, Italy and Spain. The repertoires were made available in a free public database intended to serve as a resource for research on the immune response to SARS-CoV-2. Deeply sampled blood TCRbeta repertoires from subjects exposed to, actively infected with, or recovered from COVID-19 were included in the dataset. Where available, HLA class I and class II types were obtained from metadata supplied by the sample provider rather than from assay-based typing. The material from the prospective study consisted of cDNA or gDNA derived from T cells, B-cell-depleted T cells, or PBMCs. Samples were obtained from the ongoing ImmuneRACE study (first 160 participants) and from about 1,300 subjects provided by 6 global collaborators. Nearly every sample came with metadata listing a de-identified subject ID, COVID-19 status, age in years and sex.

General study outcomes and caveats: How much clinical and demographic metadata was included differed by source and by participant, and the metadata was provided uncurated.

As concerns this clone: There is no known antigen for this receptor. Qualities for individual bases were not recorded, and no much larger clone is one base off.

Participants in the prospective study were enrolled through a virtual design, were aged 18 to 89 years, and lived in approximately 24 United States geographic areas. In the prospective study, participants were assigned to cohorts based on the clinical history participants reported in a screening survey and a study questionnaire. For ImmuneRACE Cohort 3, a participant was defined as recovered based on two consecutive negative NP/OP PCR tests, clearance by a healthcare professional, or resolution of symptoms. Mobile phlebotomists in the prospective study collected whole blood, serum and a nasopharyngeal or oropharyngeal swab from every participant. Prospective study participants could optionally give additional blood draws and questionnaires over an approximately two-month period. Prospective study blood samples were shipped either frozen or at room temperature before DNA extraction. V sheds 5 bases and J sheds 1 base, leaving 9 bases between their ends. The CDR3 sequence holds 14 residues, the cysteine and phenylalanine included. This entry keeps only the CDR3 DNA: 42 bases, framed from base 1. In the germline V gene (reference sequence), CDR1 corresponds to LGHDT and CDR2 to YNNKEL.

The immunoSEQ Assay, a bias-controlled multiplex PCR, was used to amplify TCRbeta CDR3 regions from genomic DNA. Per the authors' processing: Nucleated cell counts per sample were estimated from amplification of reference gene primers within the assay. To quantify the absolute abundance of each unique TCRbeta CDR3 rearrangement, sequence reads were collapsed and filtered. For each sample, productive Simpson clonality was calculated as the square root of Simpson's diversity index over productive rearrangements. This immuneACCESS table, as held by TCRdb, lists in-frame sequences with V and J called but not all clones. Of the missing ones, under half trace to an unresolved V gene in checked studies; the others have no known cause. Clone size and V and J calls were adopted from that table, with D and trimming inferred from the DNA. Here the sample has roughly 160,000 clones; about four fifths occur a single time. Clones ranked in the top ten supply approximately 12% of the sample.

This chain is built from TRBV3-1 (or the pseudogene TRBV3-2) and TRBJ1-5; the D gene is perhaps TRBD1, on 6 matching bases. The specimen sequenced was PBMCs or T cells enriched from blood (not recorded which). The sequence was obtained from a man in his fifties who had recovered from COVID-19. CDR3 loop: CASSAGQSNQPQHF. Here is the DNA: TGTGCCAGCAGCGCTGGACAGAGCAATCAGCCCCAGCATTTT.